This T cell receptor beta chain is from a study of T cell responses to AZD1222 COVID-19 vaccine. As concerns this clone: Its antigen remains unidentified.

Generated by immunoSEQ multiplex PCR, the TCRdb table keeps only in-frame clones and is missing some. Of some 150,000 clones in the sample, roughly 94% were seen once. Study results and caveats: Along spike, vaccine-associated CD4 TCRs were found throughout, with dominance at 160-218 and 743-854.

V lost 0 bases to trimming and J lost 2 bases, with 5 bases between them. CDR3 length: 14 amino acids. The germline CDR1 and CDR2 sequences are LNHDA and SQIVND (reference sequence). The chain has TRBV19 and TRBJ2-1; D is uncertain. The sample was peripheral blood, taken on day 0 of AZD1222 vaccination. The clonotype was recovered from an adult in good health. The CDR3 sequence: CASSIDSAYNEQFF. The CDR3 DNA follows: TGTGCCAGTAGTATAGACTCAGCCTACAATGAGCAGTTCTTC.